Listed below are T cell receptor beta chains from one sample, sequenced in a study of response to subunit inactivated influenza vaccine. MiXCR, run by TCRdb on the RT-PCR reads, gives a single entry per CDR3 protein. Here the sample spans 500,000 to 600,000 distinct CDR3 sequences, roughly 12% being singletons. This specimen was PBMCs from blood, taken on the day of vaccination. These receptors originate from a man aged 50 to 60 who received an inactivated influenza vaccine. The CDR3 runs from the conserved cysteine through the conserved F or W. The order of the fields is clone size, J gene, V gene, D gene, CDR3 DNA, CDR3 protein. A D gene is named only where the DNA matches it firmly. The size of a clone is reported for some rows only, either as once, few or many, or as a class for expanded clones.

abundance: many
j_gene: TRBJ2-1
v_gene: TRBV7-2
d_gene: TRBD2
CDR3nt: TGTGCCAGCAGCTTAGCCTCGGCGGGAGTTATCTATGAGCAGTTCTTC
CDR3aa: CASSLASAGVIYEQFF

abundance: many
j_gene: TRBJ1-4
v_gene: TRBV28
d_gene: TRBD1
CDR3nt: TGTGCCAGCAGCCCGGTGACAGGGTTTGAAGAAAAACTGTTTTTT
CDR3aa: CASSPVTGFEEKLFF

abundance: .
j_gene: TRBJ2-1
v_gene: TRBV15
d_gene: TRBD2
CDR3nt: TGTGCCACGGCGGGAGGGGTCCATGAGCAGTTCTTC
CDR3aa: CATAGGVHEQFF

abundance: .
j_gene: TRBJ1-5
v_gene: TRBV18
d_gene: .
CDR3nt: TGTGCCAGCTCACCAGGGACGGGAATTAGCAATCAGCCCCAGCATTTT
CDR3aa: CASSPGTGISNQPQHF

abundance: few
j_gene: TRBJ1-1
v_gene: TRBV29-1
d_gene: .
CDR3nt: TGCAGCGTTGAAGATCAGGGGCGAGGGACTGAAGCTTTCTTT
CDR3aa: CSVEDQGRGTEAFF

abundance: many
j_gene: TRBJ2-3
v_gene: TRBV29-1
d_gene: .
CDR3nt: TGCAGCGTTGTATCGAGCACAGATACGCAGTATTTT
CDR3aa: CSVVSSTDTQYF

abundance: few
j_gene: TRBJ2-2
v_gene: TRBV11-1
d_gene: TRBD2
CDR3nt: TGTGCCAGCACCTTTAAGGCTAGCGGGCCTACGAACACCGGGGAGCTGTTTTTT
CDR3aa: CASTFKASGPTNTGELFF

abundance: .
j_gene: TRBJ2-5
v_gene: TRBV11-2
d_gene: .
CDR3nt: TGTGCCAGCAGCCCTGAGCTGACCCAGTACTTC
CDR3aa: CASSPELTQYF

abundance: few
j_gene: TRBJ2-7
v_gene: TRBV2
d_gene: .
CDR3nt: TGTGCCAGCAGTGAGACGTCCGAGCAGTACTTC
CDR3aa: CASSETSEQYF

abundance: few
j_gene: TRBJ2-1
v_gene: TRBV7-2
d_gene: .
CDR3nt: TGTGCCAGCAGCTTACGTGGGGGCGGCTCCTACAATGAGCAGTTCTTC
CDR3aa: CASSLRGGGSYNEQFF

abundance: few
j_gene: TRBJ2-5
v_gene: TRBV20-1
d_gene: .
CDR3nt: TGCAGTGCTTTCAAAGGGGGTGGGGCCCAAGAGACCCAGTACTTC
CDR3aa: CSAFKGGGAQETQYF

abundance: many
j_gene: TRBJ2-1
v_gene: TRBV6-1
d_gene: .
CDR3nt: TGTGCCAGCAGTGTAGATAGCGGAGGGGAGCAGTTCTTC
CDR3aa: CASSVDSGGEQFF

abundance: few
j_gene: TRBJ1-1
v_gene: TRBV5-1
d_gene: .
CDR3nt: TGCGCCAGCAGCTTGGGTCCGGGGGCTGACACTGAAGCTTTCTTT
CDR3aa: CASSLGPGADTEAFF

abundance: many
j_gene: TRBJ2-3
v_gene: TRBV5-1
d_gene: TRBD1
CDR3nt: TGCGCCAGCAGCGCCGGGACAGATACAGATACGCAGTATTTT
CDR3aa: CASSAGTDTDTQYF

abundance: .
j_gene: TRBJ2-7
v_gene: TRBV2
d_gene: TRBD1
CDR3nt: TGTGCCAGCACCACTGATCCGGGACAGGGTTCCTACGAGCAGTACTTC
CDR3aa: CASTTDPGQGSYEQYF

abundance: .
j_gene: TRBJ2-7
v_gene: TRBV5-5
d_gene: .
CDR3nt: TGTGCCAGCAGCTTCCCCAGCGGAGCCTACGAGCAGTACTTC
CDR3aa: CASSFPSGAYEQYF

abundance: few
j_gene: TRBJ1-2
v_gene: TRBV5-1
d_gene: .
CDR3nt: TGCGCCAGCAGCTTGCCCGGACAATCCGGCTACACCTTC
CDR3aa: CASSLPGQSGYTF

abundance: many
j_gene: TRBJ2-1
v_gene: TRBV7-3
d_gene: TRBD2
CDR3nt: TGTGCCAGCAGCTTAGCCGGGAGGGCCTTCAGCAATGAGCAGTTCTTC
CDR3aa: CASSLAGRAFSNEQFF

abundance: few
j_gene: TRBJ2-3
v_gene: TRBV28
d_gene: TRBD2
CDR3nt: TGTGCCAGCAGCCACTCCCTTAGCGGGGGGGAACCCACAGATACGCAGTATTTT
CDR3aa: CASSHSLSGGEPTDTQYF

abundance: .
j_gene: TRBJ2-1
v_gene: TRBV10-3
d_gene: TRBD2
CDR3nt: TGTGCCATCACCGGGACTAGCTCCCCCAATGAGCAGTTCTTC
CDR3aa: CAITGTSSPNEQFF

abundance: few
j_gene: TRBJ2-7
v_gene: TRBV5-1
d_gene: TRBD2
CDR3nt: TGCGCCAGCCGTCCTAGCGGGGCCGGGTCCTACGAGCAGTACTTC
CDR3aa: CASRPSGAGSYEQYF

abundance: .
j_gene: TRBJ2-2
v_gene: TRBV24-1
d_gene: .
CDR3nt: TGTGCGGCCTGTGATTTGCAACCGGGACCAACCGCCTCGAGAGGCACCGGGGAGCTGTTTTTT
CDR3aa: CAACDLQPGPTASRGTGELFF

abundance: few
j_gene: TRBJ2-5
v_gene: TRBV5-1
d_gene: .
CDR3nt: TGCGCCAGCAGCTTGGGTCGGGAGTTATCTGGGGAGACCCAGTACTTC
CDR3aa: CASSLGRELSGETQYF

abundance: many
j_gene: TRBJ2-5
v_gene: TRBV5-1
d_gene: TRBD1
CDR3nt: TGCGCCAGCAGCTTGGGGACAGGGGGAGAGACCCAGTACTTC
CDR3aa: CASSLGTGGETQYF